A single sample gave rise to the 16 T cell receptor beta chains below, sequenced in a study of blood T cell repertoires in COVID-19. Profiling relied on immunoSEQ multiplex PCR, and the TCRdb table lists in-frame clones only, not all of them. Seen here are under 250,000 clones, approximately 82% observed once, and the top ten hold more than 8%. The sequencing input was peripheral blood. These receptors originate from a woman in her fifties or sixties with acute or convalescent COVID-19.

V gene TRBV5-8 combines with J gene TRBJ2-7, with a tentative D call TRBD2 (5 bases). The V gene's germline CDR1 is SGHTS and CDR2 YDEGEE. The germline V and J ends were trimmed by 5 bases and 1 base, with 13 bases remaining between them. There are 14 residues in the CDR3. As DNA, the CDR3 is TGTGCCAGCAGAGACCGTTCGGGGTCCTACGAGCAGTACTTC. Translation: CASRDRSGSYEQYF.

The chain combines TRBV19 with TRBJ1-5; D is ambiguous. V gave up 1 base and J gave up 1 base, with 5 bases separating them. CDR1 and CDR2 (germline): LNHDA, SQIVND (reference sequence). This CDR3 has 14 amino acids. The CDR3 DNA is TGTGCCAGTAGTATAGCGGGGAGCAATCAGCCCCAGCATTTT. Translated, it gives CASSIAGSNQPQHF.

This rearrangement joins TRBV7-5 to TRBJ2-1; TRBD2 was called by the table and not checked on the DNA. TRBV7-5 is termed a pseudogene. The CDR3 runs 14 residues. Here the CDR3 DNA reads TGTGCCAGAAGCTTAGACGGGAGGGCCATTGAGCAGTTCTTC. It specifies CARSLDGRAIEQFF.

This clone has a single count. The gene calls are TRBV24-1 and TRBJ2-1, with D unclear. Germline V gives CDR1 KGHDR, CDR2 SFDVKD. With 4 bases removed from V and 7 bases from J, the gap between germline ends came to 10 bases. This CDR3 is 13 amino acids long. CDR3 in DNA: TGTGCCACCAGTGACCTGACGAGGAATGAGCAGTTCTTC. Amino acids: CATSDLTRNEQFF.

The sample holds one count of this clone. Within the sample, other DNA sequences also encode this same CDR3. This chain connects TRBV5-1 to TRBJ2-5; 7 nucleotides line up with TRBD2. The trim removed 0 bases at V and 2 bases at J, leaving 1 base unmatched. In germline, CDR1 is SGHRS, CDR2 YFSETQ. The CDR3 is made up of 14 amino acids. CDR3 protein: CASSLGGGQETQYF. In DNA, the CDR3 is TGCGCCAGCAGCTTGGGGGGAGGGCAAGAGACCCAGTACTTC.

This chain uses TRBV6-5 with TRBJ1-1; a weak D match, TRBD1 (5 bases). Germline values: CDR1 MNHEY, CDR2 SVGAGI. The V gene lost 5 bases and the J gene lost 8 bases, with 12 bases spanning the gap. This CDR3 region has 12 residues. The CDR3 nucleotides are TGTGCCAGCAGTCACATCCGGGGGGAAGCTTTCTTT. Encoded protein: CASSHIRGEAFF.

CDR3 coding DNA: TGTGCCACCAGTTCCAGGGGAGAGACCCAGTACTTC. As protein: CATSSRGETQYF. The rearrangement links TRBV24-1 to TRBJ2-5; weak D call: TRBD1 (6 bases). The V gene's germline CDR1 is KGHDR and CDR2 SFDVKD. The CDR3 has 12 residues. V was shortened by 6 bases and J by 4 bases, with 8 bases between the two germline ends.

The chain employs TRBV10-3 and TRBJ1-1, with no clear D. The CDR3 spans 16 residues. The germline CDR1 and CDR2 sequences are ENHRY and SYGVKD. V lost 1 base, J lost 5 bases, and 17 bases lay in between. The CDR3 sequence is CAISEFRSPSTTEAFF. The CDR3 DNA is TGTGCCATCAGTGAGTTCCGAAGTCCTAGTACAACTGAAGCTTTCTTT.

The chain is built from TRBV25-1 and TRBJ2-7; 9 nucleotides align to TRBD2. CDR3 length: 16 residues. Germline CDR1 reads MGHDK; CDR2 reads SYGVNS. Trimming removed 3 bases from V and 1 base from J; junction bases left unmatched: 7. CDR3 bases: TGTGCCAGCAGTGATGTTGTAACTAGCGGGTCCTACGAGCAGTACTTC. Translating gives CASSDVVTSGSYEQYF.

V and J are TRBV23-1 and TRBJ2-1; perhaps TRBD2 as D (6 bases). TRBV23-1 is annotated as an ORF whose role is uncertain. Trimming stripped 5 bases from V and 7 bases from J, with 6 bases between. CDR3 length: 11 amino acids. CDR3 amino acids: CASSSGNEQFF. CDR3 nucleotide sequence: TGCGCCAGCAGTAGCGGGAATGAGCAGTTCTTC.

V and J are TRBV13 and TRBJ2-3; D possibly corresponds to TRBD1 (5 bases). This CDR3 spans 16 amino acids. Germline-derived CDR1 and CDR2 are PRHDT and FYEKMQ (reference sequence). V was cut by 4 bases and J by 5 bases, with 19 bases left in between. The CDR3 loop reads CASSYGHGGTQDTQYF. Written as DNA, the CDR3 is TGTGCCAGCAGCTACGGACACGGTGGTACACAAGATACGCAGTATTTT.

The chain is built from TRBV10-3 and TRBJ1-1, with D possibly being TRBD1 (6 bases). Germline CDR1 is ENHRY and CDR2 is SYGVKD. V lost 2 bases and J 5 bases, leaving 15 bases between the germline ends. CDR3 length: 15 residues. The CDR3 DNA sequence: TGTGCCATCAGTGAGATTGGTTGGGGGCCGACTGAAGCTTTCTTT. Amino acid sequence: CAISEIGWGPTEAFF.

The chain is built from TRBV15 and TRBJ1-1; possibly TRBD1 for D (5 bases). Germline CDR1 LNHNV, CDR2 YYDKDF (reference sequence). The CDR3 is 19 residues long. The germline V and J ends were trimmed by 1 base and 4 bases, with 25 bases remaining between them. CDR3 sequence (DNA): TGTGCCACCAGCAGAGGGGACCCGGGTCGAGGGATGGGGGGCACTGAAGCTTTCTTT. Translated, it gives CATSRGDPGRGMGGTEAFF.

The V and J genes are TRBV15 and TRBJ2-7, with 11 positions matching TRBD2. The CDR3 is 15 amino acids. Germline lookup yields CDR1 LNHNV and CDR2 YYDKDF (reference sequence). Trimming cost V 0 bases and J 7 bases; bases outside gene matches: 5. Here the CDR3 reads CATSRELAGEWEQYF. CDR3 bases: TGTGCCACCAGCAGAGAACTAGCGGGAGAGTGGGAGCAGTACTTC.

The chain combines TRBV5-1 with TRBJ2-7, with 7 bases that match TRBD1. Losses at the gene ends were 4 bases for V and 2 bases for J; bases not matched to a gene: 9. The CDR3 loop spans 15 amino acids. Per germline, CDR1 SGHRS and CDR2 YFSETQ. CDR3 DNA sequence: TGCGCCAGCAGCCAAACTCGACAGGGCCCCTACGAGCAGTACTTC. This gives the protein CASSQTRQGPYEQYF.

CDR3 protein: CSASESRDAQYF. CDR3 DNA: TGCAGTGCTAGTGAGTCCAGGGATGCGCAGTATTTT. The chain carries TRBV20-1 and TRBJ2-3; maybe TRBD1 (5 bases). The germline CDR1 and CDR2 sequences are DFQATT and SNEGSKA (reference sequence). Between the trimmed V and J ends, which lost 3 bases and 10 bases, there was a span of 14 bases. The CDR3 has 12 amino acids.